Reported below is one T cell receptor beta chain. Its antigen is unknown. Germline assignment: CDR1 KGHSH and CDR2 LQKENI. This CDR3 spans 17 amino acids. The V and J ends lost 7 bases and 1 base, in that order; junction bases with no gene match: 9. An approximately 130-subject validation cohort, separate from the roughly 670-subject first cohort, supplied the donors. These data originate in a study of cytomegalovirus exposure and HLA in healthy donors. Background on the study: The approximately 700 first-cohort repertoires shared a platform with the 130 or so validation repertoires, as reported in a later analysis. Study outcomes and limitations: Cytomegalovirus association was assigned to more than 150 TCR beta chains. In a later analysis, first-cohort TCR clusters were found to tend to co-occur in the 130 or so validation repertoires.

TCRdb's copy holds only in-frame clones and misses some; the assay was immunoSEQ multiplex PCR. The table has some 140,000 clones, roughly nine tenths seen once. This chain links TRBV18 with TRBJ2-3; 12 bases are a match to TRBD2. Sequenced sample: PBMCs. This TCR was sampled from a man aged 18 to 30 in good health and CMV-seronegative. CDR3 amino acids: CASLPRLAGGGTDTQYF. The CDR3 DNA follows: TGTGCCAGCTTACCCCGGCTAGCGGGAGGGGGCACAGATACGCAGTATTTT.